This is a list of T cell receptor beta chains from one sample in a study of blood T cell repertoires in COVID-19. The method was immunoSEQ multiplex PCR; TCRdb's version includes in-frame clones alone and lacks a portion of them. The sample includes more than 85,000 clones, over 75% of them seen just once. Specimen: peripheral blood. The receptor source for this set is a man aged 80 or over with active or convalescent COVID-19. The CDR3 runs from the conserved cysteine through the conserved F or W. D genes are given only for firm matches. For some rows the clone size is stated as once, few or many, or as a class when expanded; others skip it.

-	TRBV29-1	TRBJ1-1	-	CSVAPAGMNTEAFF	TGCAGCGTTGCGCCGGCGGGGATGAACACTGAAGCTTTCTTT
TRBD1	TRBV19	TRBJ1-1	-	CASSITGTGLNTEAFF	TGTGCCAGTAGTATAACCGGGACAGGGTTGAACACTGAAGCTTTCTTT
-	TRBV29-1	TRBJ2-1	few	CSVEWKGRGYNEQFF	TGCAGCGTTGAATGGAAGGGTAGGGGATACAATGAGCAGTTCTTC
TRBD2	TRBV6-4	TRBJ2-2	once	CASSVLAGSTGELFF	TGTGCCAGCAGTGTGCTAGCGGGGTCCACCGGGGAGCTGTTTTTT
TRBD1	TRBV11-2	TRBJ1-2	-	CASSFSGTGGGYTF	TGTGCCAGCAGCTTCTCCGGGACAGGGGGTGGCTACACCTTC
TRBD2	TRBV12-5	TRBJ2-2	-	CASGLVAGASGTGELFF	TGTGCTAGTGGTTTGGTAGCGGGGGCCAGTGGTACCGGGGAGCTGTTTTTT
-	TRBV6-5	TRBJ2-2	-	CASSLSGGNSGELFF	TGTGCCAGCAGCTTATCAGGGGGGAATTCCGGGGAGCTGTTTTTT
TRBD2	TRBV28	TRBJ2-1	-	CASSSPQAGGGNEQFF	TGTGCCAGCAGTTCCCCCCAAGCGGGGGGAGGGAATGAGCAGTTCTTC
-	TRBV7-9	TRBJ1-1	-	CASSLNSGSGTEAFF	TGTGCCAGCAGCTTAAACTCAGGTTCTGGTACTGAAGCTTTCTTT
-	TRBV6-2/TRBV6-3	TRBJ1-5	-	CASSRGGNQPQHF	TGTGCCAGCAGTCGGGGAGGCAATCAGCCCCAGCATTTT
TRBD1	TRBV24-1	TRBJ2-1	-	CATSAGTGAYRDRSSYNEQFF	TGTGCCACCAGTGCCGGGACAGGGGCCTATAGAGATAGGAGCTCCTACAATGAGCAGTTCTTC
TRBD1	TRBV27	TRBJ1-6	-	CASSLRTGGVGTYNSPLHF	TGTGCCAGCAGTTTAAGGACAGGGGGTGTTGGCACCTATAATTCACCCCTCCACTTT
-	TRBV6-5	TRBJ1-1	once	CASRPRGWSTEAFF	TGTGCCAGCAGGCCCCGAGGGTGGTCCACTGAAGCTTTCTTT
-	TRBV10-3	TRBJ2-7	-	CAISEAGGPGQYF	TGTGCCATCAGTGAAGCAGGAGGACCGGGGCAGTACTTC
TRBD1	TRBV14	TRBJ2-7	-	CASSRGPTGIYEQYF	TGTGCCAGCAGCCGAGGGCCGACAGGGATCTACGAGCAGTACTTC
TRBD1	TRBV29-1	TRBJ2-5	-	CSVTGTGIGTQYF	TGCAGCGTAACCGGGACAGGGATAGGGACCCAGTACTTC
TRBD1	TRBV30	TRBJ1-6	-	CAWSRGGQGSSYNSPLHF	TGTGCCTGGAGTCGCGGGGGACAGGGGAGCTCCTATAATTCACCCCTCCACTTT
-	TRBV7-3	TRBJ2-5	-	CASIGIKGRLQETQYF	TGTGCCAGCATCGGCATCAAGGGGCGGTTACAAGAGACCCAGTACTTC
TRBD2	TRBV5-1	TRBJ2-3	-	CASSRGGLVSTDTQYF	TGCGCCAGCAGCCGGGGGGGACTAGTTAGCACAGATACGCAGTATTTT
TRBD2	TRBV5-4	TRBJ2-1	-	CASRPLTGTGGGYNEQFF	TGTGCCAGCAGACCTTTGACGGGGACGGGCGGGGGGTACAATGAGCAGTTCTTC
-	TRBV5-6	TRBJ1-2	-	CASSLVEGLGYTF	TGTGCCAGCAGCTTGGTGGAGGGGCTTGGCTACACCTTC
TRBD1	TRBV5-1	TRBJ2-7	-	CASSQIPFTGGVEYF	TGCGCCAGCAGCCAGATCCCTTTTACAGGGGGCGTGGAGTACTTC
TRBD1	TRBV19	TRBJ2-7	-	CASSILVSRGQDEQYF	TGTGCCAGTAGTATATTGGTCTCCAGGGGGCAGGACGAGCAGTACTTC
TRBD1	TRBV29-1	TRBJ1-1	once	CSVGQGNTEAFF	TGCAGCGTGGGACAGGGGAACACTGAAGCTTTCTTT